Listed below are T cell receptor beta chains from one sample, sequenced in a study of T cell responses to AZD1222 COVID-19 vaccine. The assay was immunoSEQ multiplex PCR, and TCRdb's table has in-frame clones only and misses some. The sample contains about 140,000 clones, approximately 93% of which appear only once. The sample was peripheral blood, taken after recovery from COVID-19. These receptors originate from an adult who had recovered from COVID-19. Both conserved end residues are part of each CDR3. Fields, in order: clone size, J gene, D gene, V gene, CDR3 DNA, CDR3 protein. The D gene is left open where the match is weak. Only part of the rows carry a size: once, few, many, or a class if the clone is expanded.

clone size: NA; J gene: TRBJ2-5; D gene: NA; V gene: TRBV5-1; CDR3 DNA: TGCGCCAGCAGCCCTTCGACCCCTTTAGAGACCCAGTACTTC; CDR3 protein: CASSPSTPLETQYF
clone size: NA; J gene: TRBJ2-1; D gene: NA; V gene: TRBV5-1; CDR3 DNA: TGCGCCAGCAGCTTGGTGCCGGGAGCCCACTACAATGAGCAGTTCTTC; CDR3 protein: CASSLVPGAHYNEQFF
clone size: NA; J gene: TRBJ1-6; D gene: NA; V gene: TRBV23-1; CDR3 DNA: TGCGCCAGCAGTCAATCCCCGACAGATTCACCCCTCCACTTT; CDR3 protein: CASSQSPTDSPLHF
clone size: NA; J gene: TRBJ2-7; D gene: NA; V gene: TRBV15; CDR3 DNA: TGTGCCACCAGCAGAGTGACGGGGTTGTTTGTGGGAGCCTACGAGCAGTACTTC; CDR3 protein: CATSRVTGLFVGAYEQYF
clone size: NA; J gene: TRBJ1-5; D gene: NA; V gene: TRBV9; CDR3 DNA: TGTGCCAGCAGCGTAGAGGCCCATAGCAATCAGCCCCAGCATTTT; CDR3 protein: CASSVEAHSNQPQHF
clone size: NA; J gene: TRBJ2-1; D gene: TRBD2; V gene: TRBV25-1; CDR3 DNA: TGTGCCAGCAGTGGTCCCGGTACTAGCGGTAACAATGAGCAGTTCTTC; CDR3 protein: CASSGPGTSGNNEQFF
clone size: NA; J gene: TRBJ1-1; D gene: NA; V gene: TRBV19; CDR3 DNA: TGTGCCAGTAGTGGTAGGGAACCTACAAAGAACACTGAAGCTTTCTTT; CDR3 protein: CASSGREPTKNTEAFF
clone size: NA; J gene: TRBJ1-4; D gene: TRBD1; V gene: TRBV7-8; CDR3 DNA: TGTGCCAGCAGCCCAGTTGACAGGGGGATCAATGAAAAACTGTTTTTT; CDR3 protein: CASSPVDRGINEKLFF
clone size: NA; J gene: TRBJ2-5; D gene: NA; V gene: TRBV24-1; CDR3 DNA: TGTGCCACCAGTGAAACAGGGAAGGGAGAGACCCAGTACTTC; CDR3 protein: CATSETGKGETQYF
clone size: once; J gene: TRBJ1-6; D gene: TRBD1; V gene: TRBV28; CDR3 DNA: TGTGCCAGCAGTGTAACAGGGGCTTTAAGCTCCTATAATTCACCCCTCCACTTT; CDR3 protein: CASSVTGALSSYNSPLHF
clone size: NA; J gene: TRBJ2-4; D gene: NA; V gene: TRBV28; CDR3 DNA: TGTGCCAGCAGTGGGGTAGGGGAGGGGGAAAACATTCAGTACTTC; CDR3 protein: CASSGVGEGENIQYF
clone size: NA; J gene: TRBJ2-3; D gene: NA; V gene: TRBV10-3; CDR3 DNA: TGTGCCATCAGTGAGCCTTCCCGGCCCGATACGCAGTATTTT; CDR3 protein: CAISEPSRPDTQYF
clone size: NA; J gene: TRBJ2-1; D gene: TRBD2; V gene: TRBV10-3; CDR3 DNA: TGTGCCATCAGAGGGGGACTAGCGGACTACAATGAGCAGTTCTTC; CDR3 protein: CAIRGGLADYNEQFF
clone size: NA; J gene: TRBJ1-3; D gene: NA; V gene: TRBV5-1; CDR3 DNA: TGCGCCAGCAGCCTAATCGGATTAACCGGGACACTAGGAAACACCATATATTTT; CDR3 protein: CASSLIGLTGTLGNTIYF
clone size: NA; J gene: TRBJ2-7; D gene: NA; V gene: TRBV19; CDR3 DNA: TGTGCCAGTAGTATAGATGGTACTACCTACGCCTACGAGCAGTACTTC; CDR3 protein: CASSIDGTTYAYEQYF
clone size: NA; J gene: TRBJ2-7; D gene: NA; V gene: TRBV4-1; CDR3 DNA: TGCGCCAGCAGCCCACTCCGGGACGAGCCCTCCTACGAGCAGTACTTC; CDR3 protein: CASSPLRDEPSYEQYF
clone size: NA; J gene: TRBJ1-3; D gene: TRBD1; V gene: TRBV28; CDR3 DNA: TGTGCCAGCGGAGACAGGGGAATGACTGGAAACACCATATATTTT; CDR3 protein: CASGDRGMTGNTIYF
clone size: NA; J gene: TRBJ1-2; D gene: NA; V gene: TRBV28; CDR3 DNA: TGTGCCAGCACTCTCTCGCTTTCTAACTATGGCTACACCTTC; CDR3 protein: CASTLSLSNYGYTF